This T cell receptor (beta chain) was observed in a study of cytomegalovirus exposure and HLA in healthy donors. On the study more broadly: Per a later analysis, the approximately 600 first-cohort and about 120 validation repertoires shared one platform.

Study conclusions and caveats: Confirmation was obtained in vitro that three CMV-associated chains are specific for CMV antigens. The study recorded 160 or so TCR beta chains that were cytomegalovirus-associated. The classifier reportedly diagnosed cytomegalovirus status with high specificity and sensitivity.

Trimming shortened V by 0 bases and J by 9 bases, and 12 bases separated the two germline ends. In germline, CDR1 is LNHDA, CDR2 SQIVND (reference sequence). The CDR3 sequence is 14 residues long. TCRdb keeps only in-frame clones here, not all; method: immunoSEQ multiplex PCR. The table includes about 160,000 clones, 70% to 90% detected once. Turning to this clone: Its target is not known.

The V call is TRBV19, the J call TRBJ2-1, with D tentatively TRBD1 (6 bases). Source material: PBMCs. The receptor comes from a woman aged 18-29 years in good health and CMV-seronegative. The CDR3 spells CASSIEQGRAEQFF. The DNA of the CDR3 is TGTGCCAGTAGTATAGAGCAGGGGCGGGCTGAGCAGTTCTTC.